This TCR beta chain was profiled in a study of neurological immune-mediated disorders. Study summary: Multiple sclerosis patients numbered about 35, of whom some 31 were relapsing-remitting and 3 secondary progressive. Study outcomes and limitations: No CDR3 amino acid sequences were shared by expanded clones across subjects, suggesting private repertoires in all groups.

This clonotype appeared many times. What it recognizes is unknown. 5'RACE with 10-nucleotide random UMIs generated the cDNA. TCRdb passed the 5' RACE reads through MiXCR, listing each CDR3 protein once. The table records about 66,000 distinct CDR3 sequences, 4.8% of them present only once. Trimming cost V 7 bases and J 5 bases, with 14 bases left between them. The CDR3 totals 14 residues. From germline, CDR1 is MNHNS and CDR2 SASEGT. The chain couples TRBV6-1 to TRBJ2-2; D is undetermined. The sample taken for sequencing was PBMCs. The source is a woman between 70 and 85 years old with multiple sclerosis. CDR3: CASNIRTDTGELFF. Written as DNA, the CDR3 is TGTGCCAGCAATATTCGGACGGATACCGGGGAGCTGTTTTTT.